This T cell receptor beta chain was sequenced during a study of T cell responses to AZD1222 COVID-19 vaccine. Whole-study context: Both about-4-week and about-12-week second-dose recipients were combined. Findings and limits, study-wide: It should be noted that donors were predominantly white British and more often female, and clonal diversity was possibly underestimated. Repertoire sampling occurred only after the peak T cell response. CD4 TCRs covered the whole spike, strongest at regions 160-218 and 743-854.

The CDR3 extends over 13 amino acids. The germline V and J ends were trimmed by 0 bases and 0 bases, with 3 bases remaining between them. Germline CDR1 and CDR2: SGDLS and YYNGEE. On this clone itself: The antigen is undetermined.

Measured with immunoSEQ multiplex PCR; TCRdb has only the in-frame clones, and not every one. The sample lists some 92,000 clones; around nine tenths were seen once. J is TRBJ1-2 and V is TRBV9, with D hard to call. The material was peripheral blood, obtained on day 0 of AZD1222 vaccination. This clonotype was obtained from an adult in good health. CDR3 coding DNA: TGTGCCAGCAGCGTAGCTGCTAACTATGGCTACACCTTC. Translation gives CASSVAANYGYTF.